This paragraph reports one T cell receptor (beta chain). The source of the sample is a study of CD8 T cells in Susac syndrome. The germline gives CDR1 SGHVS, CDR2 FQNEAQ. The V end was cut by 5 bases, the J end by 3 bases, with 15 bases between. The CDR3 spans 15 residues. After extraction with the RNeasy kit, about 0.45 to 1 ug of the RNA was reverse transcribed using random hexamers. With immunoSEQ multiplex PCR, TCR beta CDR3 was amplified across 54 Vbeta and 13 Jbeta. TCRdb re-called the immunoSEQ multiplex PCR reads through MiXCR, storing one row per CDR3 protein. The sample lists about 120,000 distinct CDR3 sequences, 85% to 95% occurring once. It was healthy donors who served as the controls, matched for age and sex. Negative isolation was applied to CD8+ and CD4+ T cells, and FACS enrichment was applied to TEMRA cells.

V and J are TRBV7-8 and TRBJ2-3; weak D call: TRBD1 (7 bases). The source of this sequence is a human donor in good health. Sample: CD8+ T cells from PBMCs. CDR3 in amino acids: CASSGLTGRTDTQYF. In DNA form, the CDR3 reads TGTGCCAGCAGCGGATTGACAGGGAGGACAGATACGCAGTATTTT.